The rows below give T cell receptor beta chains drawn from one sample of a study of CD8 T cells in ankylosing spondylitis. Each CDR3 protein gets one entry after TCRdb re-called the 5' RACE reads with MiXCR. Of 200,000 to 300,000 distinct CDR3 sequences listed, roughly 25% are singletons. The sample was blood, either unsorted or a sorted T cell fraction (not recorded which). The receptor source for this set is a male donor with ankylosing spondylitis or in good health (not recorded which). Both conserved end residues are trimmed from each CDR3.

J gene: TRBJ2-3; V gene: TRBV10-2; CDR3 length: 11; CDR3 protein: ATGGGRGDTQY
J gene: TRBJ1-1; V gene: TRBV12-3/TRBV12-4; CDR3 length: 13; CDR3 protein: ASSLVGGGLSEAF
J gene: TRBJ1-2; V gene: TRBV20-1; CDR3 length: 12; CDR3 protein: SAPLLGGNYGYT
J gene: TRBJ2-1; V gene: TRBV4-2; CDR3 length: 14; CDR3 protein: ASSQARLNGYNEQF
J gene: TRBJ2-5; V gene: TRBV20-1; CDR3 length: 11; CDR3 protein: SARLLYQETQY
J gene: TRBJ2-3; V gene: TRBV29-1; CDR3 length: 9; CDR3 protein: SVEGTDTQY
J gene: TRBJ1-1; V gene: TRBV20-1; CDR3 length: 13; CDR3 protein: SARDREGTDTEAF
J gene: TRBJ2-5; V gene: TRBV2; CDR3 length: 10; CDR3 protein: ASRGRGQTQY
J gene: TRBJ2-7; V gene: TRBV20-1; CDR3 length: 12; CDR3 protein: SAPPQGSSYEQY
J gene: TRBJ2-5; V gene: TRBV12-3/TRBV12-4; CDR3 length: 10; CDR3 protein: ASSSGRGSQY
J gene: TRBJ1-2; V gene: TRBV5-6; CDR3 length: 13; CDR3 protein: ASSTGTGVLYGYT
J gene: TRBJ2-1; V gene: TRBV20-1; CDR3 length: 12; CDR3 protein: SATRWTGDNEQF
J gene: TRBJ2-7; V gene: TRBV7-9; CDR3 length: 11; CDR3 protein: ASSLVVRNEQY
J gene: TRBJ1-4; V gene: TRBV6-1; CDR3 length: 10; CDR3 protein: ASRPDKEKLF
J gene: TRBJ2-7; V gene: TRBV18; CDR3 length: 11; CDR3 protein: ASSPAQRSEQY
J gene: TRBJ2-1; V gene: TRBV24-1; CDR3 length: 13; CDR3 protein: ATSEGTAPYNEQF
J gene: TRBJ1-1; V gene: TRBV20-1; CDR3 length: 10; CDR3 protein: SARQGWAEAF
J gene: TRBJ1-5; V gene: TRBV12-3/TRBV12-4; CDR3 length: 11; CDR3 protein: ASSLMGDQPQH
J gene: TRBJ2-4; V gene: TRBV20-1; CDR3 length: 14; CDR3 protein: SAVKGADLAKNIQY
J gene: TRBJ2-7; V gene: TRBV11-2; CDR3 length: 10; CDR3 protein: ASSLQGTEQY
J gene: TRBJ1-2; V gene: TRBV3-1; CDR3 length: 13; CDR3 protein: ASSQDPEGPYGYT
J gene: TRBJ1-6; V gene: TRBV20-1; CDR3 length: 9; CDR3 protein: SARANSPLH
J gene: TRBJ2-5; V gene: TRBV5-5; CDR3 length: 13; CDR3 protein: ASSLDLTGTGTQY
J gene: TRBJ1-1; V gene: TRBV6-6; CDR3 length: 11; CDR3 protein: ASRAVGDTEAF
J gene: TRBJ2-5; V gene: TRBV7-9; CDR3 length: 13; CDR3 protein: ASSSEGRVQETQY
J gene: TRBJ2-1; V gene: TRBV20-1; CDR3 length: 14; CDR3 protein: SAAGPVAGPLNEQF
J gene: TRBJ2-3; V gene: TRBV7-9; CDR3 length: 13; CDR3 protein: ASSLDGDRRDTQY
J gene: TRBJ2-4; V gene: TRBV12-3/TRBV12-4; CDR3 length: 11; CDR3 protein: ASSSLEVDIQY
J gene: TRBJ2-3; V gene: TRBV29-1; CDR3 length: 10; CDR3 protein: SVETGPDTQY
J gene: TRBJ1-1; V gene: TRBV6-2/TRBV6-3; CDR3 length: 13; CDR3 protein: ASSEPGTGNTEAF
J gene: TRBJ1-1; V gene: TRBV11-2; CDR3 length: 12; CDR3 protein: ASSIGGLNTEAF
J gene: TRBJ2-7; V gene: TRBV7-8; CDR3 length: 12; CDR3 protein: ASSPRGQSYEQY
J gene: TRBJ2-7; V gene: TRBV6-6; CDR3 length: 10; CDR3 protein: ASSWRGIEQY
J gene: TRBJ2-3; V gene: TRBV20-1; CDR3 length: 13; CDR3 protein: SARGGGGSTDTQY
J gene: TRBJ2-2; V gene: TRBV5-6; CDR3 length: 10; CDR3 protein: ASSLTFGELF
J gene: TRBJ2-4; V gene: TRBV20-1; CDR3 length: 12; CDR3 protein: SARVTGGKDIQY
J gene: TRBJ2-7; V gene: TRBV20-1; CDR3 length: 9; CDR3 protein: SALDGPEQY
J gene: TRBJ2-2; V gene: TRBV20-1; CDR3 length: 14; CDR3 protein: SASNPRLAGDGELF
J gene: TRBJ2-3; V gene: TRBV12-3/TRBV12-4; CDR3 length: 13; CDR3 protein: ASSLGQGASWGQY
J gene: TRBJ2-3; V gene: TRBV2; CDR3 length: 12; CDR3 protein: ASSESPQRDTQY
J gene: TRBJ2-2; V gene: TRBV20-1; CDR3 length: 11; CDR3 protein: SARVAGAGELF
J gene: TRBJ1-2; V gene: TRBV20-1; CDR3 length: 9; CDR3 protein: SAETFSGYT
J gene: TRBJ2-2; V gene: TRBV7-6; CDR3 length: 13; CDR3 protein: ASRPDQLFTGELF
J gene: TRBJ2-6; V gene: TRBV12-3/TRBV12-4; CDR3 length: 13; CDR3 protein: ASSSPGLGANVLT
J gene: TRBJ2-7; V gene: TRBV12-3/TRBV12-4; CDR3 length: 12; CDR3 protein: ASSLDVPGYEQY
J gene: TRBJ2-7; V gene: TRBV13; CDR3 length: 14; CDR3 protein: ASSLVGGQGAYEQY
J gene: TRBJ2-1; V gene: TRBV12-3/TRBV12-4; CDR3 length: 14; CDR3 protein: ASRGLGGGPYNEQF
J gene: TRBJ2-7; V gene: TRBV20-1; CDR3 length: 9; CDR3 protein: SAQDPFEQY
J gene: TRBJ1-1; V gene: TRBV6-1; CDR3 length: 12; CDR3 protein: ASSGRGGNTEAF
J gene: TRBJ2-7; V gene: TRBV24-1; CDR3 length: 12; CDR3 protein: ATSERGQFYEQY
J gene: TRBJ2-7; V gene: TRBV20-1; CDR3 length: 15; CDR3 protein: SARVWARLAETYEQY
J gene: TRBJ2-5; V gene: TRBV20-1; CDR3 length: 10; CDR3 protein: SARLGGETQY
J gene: TRBJ1-5; V gene: TRBV6-1; CDR3 length: 13; CDR3 protein: ASSEAQGGTQPQH
J gene: TRBJ2-5; V gene: TRBV12-3/TRBV12-4; CDR3 length: 12; CDR3 protein: ASSLWSLEETQY
J gene: TRBJ1-1; V gene: TRBV20-1; CDR3 length: 11; CDR3 protein: SAPRQGTAEAF